This T cell receptor beta chain originates from a study of HIV-infected patients and healthy controls. About 540 ng RNA was reverse transcribed with alpha and beta constant-region primers. Each of the alpha and beta chains got its own library through chain-specific third strand synthesis with indices. TCRdb ran MiXCR on the 5' RACE reads and lists one entry per CDR3 protein. The table records some 13,000 distinct CDR3 sequences, about 10% of them present only once. This CDR3 is 13 amino acids long. Per the germline V gene, CDR1 is KGHDR and CDR2 is SFDVKD. J was trimmed by 7 bases and V by 5 bases; bases with no gene match: 3. The repertoire came from unfractionated whole blood and reflected all unsorted peripheral T cells.

The sequence derives from an adult in good health. The V gene is TRBV24-1, the J gene TRBJ1-5; TRBD1 matches at 8 bases. Input material: blood. The CDR3 protein is CATSARQGQPQHF. Here the CDR3 DNA reads TGTGCCACCAGTGCCCGACAGGGGCAGCCCCAGCATTTT.